The next 13 T cell receptor beta chains were all read from a single sample in a study of shared clonotypes between healthy human individuals. Here immunoSEQ multiplex PCR was the method, and the copy in TCRdb shows in-frame clones only, minus some. Altogether about 2.4 million clones are present, roughly 93% being singletons, with the ten largest covering about 0.39%. Sequencing used naive CD4+ T cells from PBMCs. Subset: CD45RA+ positively selected. The receptors were gathered from a man between 18 and 29 years old in good health. Some clones in this sample may be carry-over from other donors' samples.

Regarding this clone: The sample holds other DNA sequences that translate to the same CDR3. The chain combines TRBV18 with TRBJ2-7, with TRBD2 matching 7 bases. The V gene's germline CDR1 is KGHSH and CDR2 LQKENI. CDR3 size: 14 residues. V shed 3 bases, J shed 4 bases, and the junction held 6 bases outside the gene matches. For the CDR3, the DNA is TGTGCCAGCTCACCTCCTAGCGGCCGATACGAGCAGTACTTC. The encoded protein is CASSPPSGRYEQYF.

The V and J genes are TRBV2 and TRBJ2-1, with D perhaps matching TRBD2 (6 bases). CDR1 is SNHLY and CDR2 is FYNNEI in the germline V gene. The CDR3 covers 17 residues. The V end was cut by 4 bases, the J end by 7 bases, with 23 bases between. The DNA of the CDR3 is TGTGCCAGCAGTGCTCCTTTACTAGCACTGGGAAGGAATGAGCAGTTCTTC. Its protein is CASSAPLLALGRNEQFF. Based on the CDR3 plus reference TRBV2 and TRBJ2-1, the full variable domain is EPEVTQTPSHQVTQMGQEVILRCVPISNHLYFYWYRQILGQKVEFLVSFYNNEISEKSEIFDDQFSVERPDGSNFTLKIRSTKLEDSAMYFCASSAPLLALGRNEQFFGPGTRLTVL.

The chain joins TRBV10-3 to TRBJ2-5; D is ambiguous. Germline lookup yields CDR1 ENHRY and CDR2 SYGVKD. The germline V and J ends were trimmed by 5 bases and 3 bases, with 10 bases remaining between them. This CDR3 is 13 amino acids long. CDR3 in amino acids: CAISPYGKETQYF. The CDR3 bases are TGTGCCATCAGTCCCTATGGAAAAGAGACCCAGTACTTC.

The chain uses TRBV29-1 and TRBJ2-1, with D uncertain. The CDR3 loop spans 10 amino acids. Trimming stripped 5 bases from V and 5 bases from J, with 4 bases between. Germline CDR1 reads SQVTM; CDR2 reads ANQGSEA. The CDR3 region has the DNA TGCAGCGTTTCGAACAATGAGCAGTTCTTC. It codes for CSVSNNEQFF.

This chain connects TRBV6-5 to TRBJ2-7; D uncertain. V gave up 4 bases and J gave up 4 bases, with 8 bases separating them. CDR1 is MNHEY and CDR2 is SVGAGI in the germline V gene. The CDR3 has 12 amino acids. CDR3 in amino acids: CASSFGPYEQYF. The CDR3 DNA sequence: TGTGCCAGCAGTTTCGGGCCGTACGAGCAGTACTTC.

The V gene is TRBV7-9, the J gene TRBJ2-3; 8 positions agree with TRBD2. V lost 2 bases and J lost 1; bases outside the gene matches: 8. Per the germline V gene, CDR1 is SEHNR and CDR2 is FQNEAQ (reference sequence). CDR3 length equals 17 residues. CDR3 sequence reads: CASSLIMTGGRTDTQYF. The CDR3, as DNA: TGTGCCAGCAGCTTAATAATGACGGGAGGGCGCACAGATACGCAGTATTTT.

The chain uses TRBV5-6 and TRBJ2-4, with D unclear. The CDR3 length is 14 residues. Germline V gene sequence: CDR1 SGHDT, CDR2 YYEEEE. V dropped 0 bases and J dropped 3 bases, with 7 bases sitting between them. CDR3 in amino acids: CASSLGRSKNIQYF. The CDR3 coding sequence is TGTGCCAGCAGCTTGGGCAGGAGCAAAAACATTCAGTACTTC.

The chain couples TRBV15 to TRBJ2-5; the D call may be TRBD1 or TRBD2 (7 bases each). CDR3 length: 14 amino acids. Germline-derived CDR1 and CDR2 are LNHNV and YYDKDF (reference sequence). V lost 7 bases and J lost 5, with 17 bases in between. For the CDR3, the DNA is TGTGCCACCAATCCGGGGGGCAGGGGGGAGACCCAGTACTTC. Amino acids: CATNPGGRGETQYF.

J is TRBJ2-7 and V is TRBV11-2, with 7 bases that match TRBD2. J gave up 0 bases and V 5 bases, and 13 bases lay outside the gene matches. Per germline, CDR1 SGHAT and CDR2 FQNNGV. The CDR3 is 17 residues long. CDR3 nucleotide sequence: TGTGCCAGCAGCGGGCGGGAGCCCCCAACTAACTCCTACGAGCAGTACTTC. It encodes CASSGREPPTNSYEQYF.

This chain uses TRBV28 with TRBJ1-1; D is possibly TRBD1 (5 bases). V dropped 5 bases and J dropped 4 bases, with 17 bases sitting between them. The CDR3 consists of 15 residues. Germline values: CDR1 MDHEN, CDR2 SYDVKM. CDR3 bases: TGTGCCAGCAGTCTAATAGGGACGGCTTTCACTGAAGCTTTCTTT. It is translated as CASSLIGTAFTEAFF. The full variable domain, with the rest looked up from reference TRBV28 and TRBJ1-1, is DVKVTQSSRYLVKRTGEKVFLECVQDMDHENMFWYRQDPGLGLRLIYFSYDVKMKEKGDIPEGYSVSREKKERFSLILESASTNQTSMYLCASSLIGTAFTEAFFGQGTRLTVV.

This chain links TRBV2 with TRBJ2-3; 7 positions match TRBD2. The J segment lost 6 bases and the V segment lost 6 bases, leaving 9 bases of the junction unmatched. The CDR3 is 14 amino acids. Germline lookup yields CDR1 SNHLY and CDR2 FYNNEI. The CDR3 sequence is CASRFDSGKDTQYF. CDR3 sequence (DNA): TGTGCCAGCAGGTTTGACAGCGGGAAGGATACGCAGTATTTT.

The genes are TRBV4-1 and TRBJ1-1; TRBD1 matches 11 bases. With 3 bases clipped from V and 4 bases from J, the junction kept 7 bases outside the gene matches. The germline gives CDR1 MGHRA, CDR2 YSYEKL. The CDR3 covers 16 residues. The CDR3 region is CASSQVGQGARTEAFF. In DNA form, the CDR3 reads TGCGCCAGCAGCCAGGTCGGACAGGGGGCGCGCACTGAAGCTTTCTTT.

V gene TRBV6-6 combines with J gene TRBJ1-1; 7 nucleotides match TRBD1. J gave up 4 bases and V 4 bases, and 12 bases lay outside the gene matches. The CDR3 totals 16 residues. CDR1 MNHNY and CDR2 SVGAGI come from the germline V gene (reference sequence). Here the CDR3 reads CASSSALTGLGTEAFF. The CDR3 DNA reads as TGTGCCAGCAGTTCGGCCCTGACAGGGTTGGGCACTGAAGCTTTCTTT.